This TCR beta chain was captured by sequencing in a study of blood T cell repertoires in COVID-19. The length of the CDR3 is 13 residues. Trimming removed 1 base from V and 5 bases from J, with 10 bases in between. Germline CDR1 and CDR2: GTSNPN and SVGIG (reference sequence). The data were produced by immunoSEQ multiplex PCR, yet TCRdb's version contains in-frame clones alone and is incomplete. The table records tens of thousands of clones, about 83% of them present only once. The rearrangement uses TRBV30 and TRBJ2-3; D remains ambiguous. The sequencing input was peripheral blood. The clonotype was recovered from a man aged 25 to 40 with COVID-19, enrolled during active disease. The CDR3 sequence: CAWSASGGDTQYF. The CDR3 region has the DNA TGTGCCTGGAGTGCGTCCGGTGGAGATACGCAGTATTTT.